Included here is one TCR beta chain sequence, with context. The sample comes from a study of blood T cell repertoires in COVID-19. Trimming took off 4 bases at V and 8 bases at J, with 11 bases between the two ends. CDR1 is SNHLY, CDR2 FYNNEI, per germline. The CDR3 extends over 12 amino acids. Method: immunoSEQ multiplex PCR; TCRdb's copy keeps in-frame clones and lacks some. The sample contains fewer than 250,000 clones, roughly 84% of which appear only once. The TCR comes from a woman in her thirties or forties who had recovered from COVID-19. The rearrangement uses TRBV2 and TRBJ1-2; D is unresolved. The specimen was PBMCs or T cells enriched from blood (not recorded which). CDR3 coding DNA: TGTGCCAGCAGTGGTATCAGGATGGGCTACACCTTC. Translation: CASSGIRMGYTF.